This TCR beta chain was profiled in a study of T cell changes during pregnancy in multiple sclerosis. Deletions cut 0 bases from V and 0 bases from J, with 9 bases between. The CDR3 length is 16 residues. From germline, CDR1 is KGHSH and CDR2 LQKENI. The repertoire was sequenced with immunoSEQ multiplex PCR; TCRdb's copy has only in-frame clones and lacks some. The sample yields 70,000 or so clones, roughly 90% seen once. Sequencing used peripheral blood, obtained in the third trimester of pregnancy. V usage is TRBV18 and J usage is TRBJ1-3; maybe TRBD1 (6 bases). The TCR sequence derives from a female donor with multiple sclerosis, enrolled in a pregnancy study. The CDR3 region has the DNA TGTGCCAGCTCACCACCGACAGGAGACTCTGGAAACACCATATATTTT. It is translated as CASSPPTGDSGNTIYF.